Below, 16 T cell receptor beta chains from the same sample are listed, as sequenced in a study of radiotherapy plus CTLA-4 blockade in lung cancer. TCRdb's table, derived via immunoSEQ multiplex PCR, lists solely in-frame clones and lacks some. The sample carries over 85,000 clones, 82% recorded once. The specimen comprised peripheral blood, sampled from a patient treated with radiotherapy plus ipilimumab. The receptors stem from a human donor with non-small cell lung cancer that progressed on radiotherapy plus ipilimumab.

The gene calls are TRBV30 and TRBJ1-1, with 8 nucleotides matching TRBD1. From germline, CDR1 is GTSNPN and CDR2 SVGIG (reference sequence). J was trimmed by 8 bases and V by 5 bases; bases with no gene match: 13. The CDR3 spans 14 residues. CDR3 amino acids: CAWADRGWGREAFF. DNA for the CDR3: TGTGCCTGGGCCGACAGGGGATGGGGGAGAGAAGCTTTCTTT.

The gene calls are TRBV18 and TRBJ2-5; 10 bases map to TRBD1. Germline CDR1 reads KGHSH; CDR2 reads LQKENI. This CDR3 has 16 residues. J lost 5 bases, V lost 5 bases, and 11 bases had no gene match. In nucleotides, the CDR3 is TGTGCCAGCTCAATACGTGGGACAGGGGCTGCGGAGACCCAGTACTTC. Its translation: CASSIRGTGAAETQYF. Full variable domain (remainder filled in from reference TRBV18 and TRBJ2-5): NAGVMQNPRHLVRRRGQEARLRCSPMKGHSHVYWYRQLPEEGLKFMVYLQKENIIDESGMPKERFSAEFPKEGPSILRIQQVVRGDSAAYFCASSIRGTGAAETQYFGPGTRLLVL.

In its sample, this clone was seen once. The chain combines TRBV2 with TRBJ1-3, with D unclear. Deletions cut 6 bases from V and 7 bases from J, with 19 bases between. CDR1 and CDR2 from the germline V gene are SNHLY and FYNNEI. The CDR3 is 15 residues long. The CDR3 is CASRGRDFGLNTIYF. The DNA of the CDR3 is TGTGCCAGCAGGGGCCGTGACTTCGGATTGAACACCATATATTTT.

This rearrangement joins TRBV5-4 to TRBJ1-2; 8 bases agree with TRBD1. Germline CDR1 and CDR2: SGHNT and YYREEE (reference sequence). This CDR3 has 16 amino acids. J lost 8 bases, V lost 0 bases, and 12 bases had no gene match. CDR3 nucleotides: TGTGCCAGCAGCTTGGGGTTAGGAACAGGGGGGAAGGGCTACACCTTC. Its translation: CASSLGLGTGGKGYTF.

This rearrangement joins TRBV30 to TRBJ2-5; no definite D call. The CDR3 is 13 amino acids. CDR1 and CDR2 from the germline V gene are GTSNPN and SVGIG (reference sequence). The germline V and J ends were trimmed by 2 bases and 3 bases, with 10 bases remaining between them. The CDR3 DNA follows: TGTGCCTGGAGTATCCGGGCTAAAGAGACCCAGTACTTC. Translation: CAWSIRAKETQYF.

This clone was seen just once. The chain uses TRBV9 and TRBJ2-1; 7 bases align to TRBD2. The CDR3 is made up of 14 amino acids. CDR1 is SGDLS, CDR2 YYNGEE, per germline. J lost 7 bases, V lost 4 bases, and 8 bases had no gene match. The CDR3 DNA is TGTGCCAGCAGCCCTGGCGGGAGAGGGAATGAGCAGTTCTTC. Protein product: CASSPGGRGNEQFF.

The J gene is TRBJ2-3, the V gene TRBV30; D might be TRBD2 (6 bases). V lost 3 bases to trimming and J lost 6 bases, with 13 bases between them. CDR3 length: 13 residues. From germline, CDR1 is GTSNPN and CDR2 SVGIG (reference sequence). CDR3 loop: CAWRHHSGDTQYF. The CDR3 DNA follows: TGTGCCTGGAGGCATCATAGCGGCGATACGCAGTATTTT. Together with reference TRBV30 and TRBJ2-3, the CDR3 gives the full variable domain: SQTIHQWPATLVQPVGSPLSLECTVEGTSNPNLYWYRQAAGRGLQLLFYSVGIGQISSEVPQNLSASRPQDRQFILSSKKLLLSDSGFYLCAWRHHSGDTQYFGPGTRLTVL.

For the CDR3, the DNA is TGTGCCAGCAGCCAGCTAGCGGGAGGGAGGGTCTCGGACATTCAGTACTTC. Residues: CASSQLAGGRVSDIQYF. The chain is built from TRBV28 and TRBJ2-4; 12 bases map to TRBD2. V dropped 6 bases and J dropped 8; count of bases not matched to a gene: 14. The CDR3 is 17 residues long. CDR1 and CDR2 from the germline V gene are MDHEN and SYDVKM.

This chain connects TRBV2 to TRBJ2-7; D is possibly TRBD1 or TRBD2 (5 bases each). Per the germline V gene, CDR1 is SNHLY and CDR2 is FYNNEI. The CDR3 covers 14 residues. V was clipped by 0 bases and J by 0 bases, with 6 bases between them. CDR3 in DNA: TGTGCCAGCAGTGAAGCCGGGACCTCCTACGAGCAGTACTTC. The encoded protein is CASSEAGTSYEQYF.

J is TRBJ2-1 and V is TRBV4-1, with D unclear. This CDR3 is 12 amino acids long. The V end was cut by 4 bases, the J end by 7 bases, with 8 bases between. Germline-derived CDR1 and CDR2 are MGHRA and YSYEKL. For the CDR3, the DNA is TGCGCCAGCAGCCCACAAGGTAATGAGCAGTTCTTC. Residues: CASSPQGNEQFF.

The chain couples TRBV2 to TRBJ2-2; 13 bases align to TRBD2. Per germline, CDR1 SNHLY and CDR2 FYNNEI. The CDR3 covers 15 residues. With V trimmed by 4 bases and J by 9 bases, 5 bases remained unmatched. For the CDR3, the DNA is TGTGCCAGCAGTGTCGGGACTAGCGGGATTCGGGAGCTGTTTTTT. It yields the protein CASSVGTSGIRELFF.

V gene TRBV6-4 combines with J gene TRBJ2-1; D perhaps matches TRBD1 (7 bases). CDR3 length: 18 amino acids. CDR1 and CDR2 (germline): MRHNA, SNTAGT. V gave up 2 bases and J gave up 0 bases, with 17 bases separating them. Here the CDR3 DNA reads TGTGCCAGCAGTGACGGGGCTCCAGGGGGGAGCTCCTACAATGAGCAGTTCTTC. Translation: CASSDGAPGGSSYNEQFF.

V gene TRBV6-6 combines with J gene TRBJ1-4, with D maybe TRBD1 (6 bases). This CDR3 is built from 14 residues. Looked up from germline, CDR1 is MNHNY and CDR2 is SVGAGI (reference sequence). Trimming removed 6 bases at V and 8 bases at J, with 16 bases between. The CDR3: CASSQGGRREKLFF. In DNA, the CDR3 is TGTGCCAGCAGCCAAGGGGGGAGGAGGGAAAAACTGTTTTTT.

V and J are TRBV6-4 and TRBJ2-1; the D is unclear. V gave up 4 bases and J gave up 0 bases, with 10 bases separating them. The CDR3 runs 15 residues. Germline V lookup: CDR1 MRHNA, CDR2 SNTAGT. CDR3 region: CASSVYQSSYNEQFF. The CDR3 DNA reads TGTGCCAGCAGTGTTTATCAGAGCTCCTACAATGAGCAGTTCTTC.

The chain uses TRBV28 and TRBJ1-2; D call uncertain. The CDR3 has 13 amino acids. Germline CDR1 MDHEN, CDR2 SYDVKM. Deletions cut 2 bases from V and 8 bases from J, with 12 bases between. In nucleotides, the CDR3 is TGTGCCAGCAGTTTACTAGTTGCGGAAGGCTACACCTTC. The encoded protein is CASSLLVAEGYTF.

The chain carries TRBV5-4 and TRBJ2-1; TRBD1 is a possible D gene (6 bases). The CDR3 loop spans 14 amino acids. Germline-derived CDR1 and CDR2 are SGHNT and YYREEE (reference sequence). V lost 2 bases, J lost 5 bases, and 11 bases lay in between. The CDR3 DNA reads TGTGCCAGCAGCTTCCCGGACAGCAACAATGAGCAGTTCTTC. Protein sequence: CASSFPDSNNEQFF.